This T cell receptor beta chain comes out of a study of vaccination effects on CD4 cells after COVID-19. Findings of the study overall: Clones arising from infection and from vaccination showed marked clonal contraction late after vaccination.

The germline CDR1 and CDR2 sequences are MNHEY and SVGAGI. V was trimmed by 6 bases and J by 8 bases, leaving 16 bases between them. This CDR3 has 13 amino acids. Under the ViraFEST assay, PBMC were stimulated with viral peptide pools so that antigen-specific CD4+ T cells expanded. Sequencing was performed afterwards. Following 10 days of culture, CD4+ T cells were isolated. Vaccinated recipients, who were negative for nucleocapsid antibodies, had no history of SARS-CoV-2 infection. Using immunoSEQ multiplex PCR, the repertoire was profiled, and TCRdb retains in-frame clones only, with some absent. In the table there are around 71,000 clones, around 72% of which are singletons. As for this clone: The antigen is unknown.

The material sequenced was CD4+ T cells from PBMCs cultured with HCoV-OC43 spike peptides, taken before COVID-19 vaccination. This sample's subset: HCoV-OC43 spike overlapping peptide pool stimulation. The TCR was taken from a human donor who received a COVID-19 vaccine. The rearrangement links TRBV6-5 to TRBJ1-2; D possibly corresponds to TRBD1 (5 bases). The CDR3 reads CASRESGAGGYTF. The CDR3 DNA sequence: TGTGCCAGCAGAGAGAGTGGGGCAGGGGGCTACACCTTC.